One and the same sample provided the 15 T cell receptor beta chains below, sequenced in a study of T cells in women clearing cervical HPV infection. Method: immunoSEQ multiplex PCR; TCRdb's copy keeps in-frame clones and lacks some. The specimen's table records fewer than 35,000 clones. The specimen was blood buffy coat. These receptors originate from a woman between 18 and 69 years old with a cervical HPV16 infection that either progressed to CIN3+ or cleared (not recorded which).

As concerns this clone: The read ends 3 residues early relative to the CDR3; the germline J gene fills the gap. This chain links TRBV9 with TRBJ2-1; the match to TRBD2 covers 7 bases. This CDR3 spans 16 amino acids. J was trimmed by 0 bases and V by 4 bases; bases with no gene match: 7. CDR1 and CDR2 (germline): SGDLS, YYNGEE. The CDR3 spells CASSFLTSSSYNEQFF. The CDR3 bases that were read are TGTGCCAGCAGCTTCCTGACTAGCAGCTCCTACAATGAG.

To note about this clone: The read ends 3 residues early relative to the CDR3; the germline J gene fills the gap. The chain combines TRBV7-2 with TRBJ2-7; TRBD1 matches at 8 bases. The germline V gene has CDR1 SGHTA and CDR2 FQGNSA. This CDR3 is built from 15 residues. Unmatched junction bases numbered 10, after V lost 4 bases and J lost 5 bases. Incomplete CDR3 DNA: TGTGCCAGCAGCTCGGCCGGGACAGGTTTCCACGAG. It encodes CASSSAGTGFHE. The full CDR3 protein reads CASSSAGTGFHEQYF.

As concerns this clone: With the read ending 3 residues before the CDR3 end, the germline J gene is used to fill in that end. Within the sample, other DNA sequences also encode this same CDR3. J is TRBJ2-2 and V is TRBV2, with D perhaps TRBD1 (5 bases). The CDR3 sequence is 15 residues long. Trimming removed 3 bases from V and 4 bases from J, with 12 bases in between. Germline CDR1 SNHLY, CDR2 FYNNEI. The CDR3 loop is CASSEFKGSTGELFF. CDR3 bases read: TGTGCCAGCAGTGAGTTTAAGGGGTCCACCGGGGAG.

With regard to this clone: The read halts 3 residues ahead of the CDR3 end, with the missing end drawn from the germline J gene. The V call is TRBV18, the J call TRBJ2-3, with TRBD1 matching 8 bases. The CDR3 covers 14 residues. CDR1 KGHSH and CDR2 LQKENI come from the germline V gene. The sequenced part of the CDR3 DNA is TGTGCCAGCTCCCGTGGACAGGGTGGGCAGCCG. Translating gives CASSRGQGGQP. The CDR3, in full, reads CASSRGQGGQPQYF.

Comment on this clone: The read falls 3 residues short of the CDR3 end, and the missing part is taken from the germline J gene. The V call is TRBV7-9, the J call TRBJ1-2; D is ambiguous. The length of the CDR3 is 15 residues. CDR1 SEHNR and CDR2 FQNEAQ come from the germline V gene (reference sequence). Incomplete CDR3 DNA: TGTGCCAGCAGCCGACTAGCGCACTATACTAGGGAC. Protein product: CASSRLAHYTRD. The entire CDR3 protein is CASSRLAHYTRDYTF.

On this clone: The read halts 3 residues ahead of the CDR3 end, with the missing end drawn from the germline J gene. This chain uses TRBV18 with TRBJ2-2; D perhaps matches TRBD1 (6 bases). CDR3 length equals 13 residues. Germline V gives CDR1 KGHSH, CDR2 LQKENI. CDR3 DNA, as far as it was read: TGTGCCAGCTCACGTCAGGGGAATTCACCG. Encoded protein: CASSRQGNSP. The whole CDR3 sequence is CASSRQGNSPLFF.

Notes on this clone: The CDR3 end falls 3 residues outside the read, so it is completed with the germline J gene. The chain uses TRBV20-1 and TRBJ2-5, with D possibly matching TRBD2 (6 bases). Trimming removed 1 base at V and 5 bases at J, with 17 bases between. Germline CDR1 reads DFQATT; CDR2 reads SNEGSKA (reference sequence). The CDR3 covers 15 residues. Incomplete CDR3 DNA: TGCAGTGCTAGAGGCCCGGGACTCTCATCGGAGACC. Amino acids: CSARGPGLSSET. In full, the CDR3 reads CSARGPGLSSETQYF.

CDR3 protein: CASMGLRSGELFF. The sequenced CDR3 bases are TGTGCCAGCATGGGCCTGAGGTCCGGGGAG. The chain recombines TRBV2 with TRBJ2-2, with no clear D. The DNA ends 3 residues before the CDR3 does, and the rest of the CDR3 is filled in from the germline J gene. This CDR3 has 13 residues. CDR1 is SNHLY, CDR2 FYNNEI, per germline. V was shortened by 7 bases and J by 6 bases, with 12 bases between the two germline ends.

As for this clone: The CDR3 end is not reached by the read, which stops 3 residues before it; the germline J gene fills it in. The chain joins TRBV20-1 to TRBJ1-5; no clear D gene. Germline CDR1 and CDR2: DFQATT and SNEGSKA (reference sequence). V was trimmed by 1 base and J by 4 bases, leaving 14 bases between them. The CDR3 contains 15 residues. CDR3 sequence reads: CSARGQEGINQPQHF. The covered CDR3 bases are TGCAGTGCTAGAGGCCAGGAGGGTATTAATCAGCCC.

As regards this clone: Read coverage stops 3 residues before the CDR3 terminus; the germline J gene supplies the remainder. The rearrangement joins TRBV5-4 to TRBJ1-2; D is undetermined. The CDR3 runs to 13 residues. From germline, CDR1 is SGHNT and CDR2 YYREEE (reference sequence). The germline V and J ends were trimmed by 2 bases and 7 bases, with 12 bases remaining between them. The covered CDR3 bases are TGTGCCAGCAGCTTCAGCGGGCGTGGTGGC. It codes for CASSFSGRGG. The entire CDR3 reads CASSFSGRGGYTF.

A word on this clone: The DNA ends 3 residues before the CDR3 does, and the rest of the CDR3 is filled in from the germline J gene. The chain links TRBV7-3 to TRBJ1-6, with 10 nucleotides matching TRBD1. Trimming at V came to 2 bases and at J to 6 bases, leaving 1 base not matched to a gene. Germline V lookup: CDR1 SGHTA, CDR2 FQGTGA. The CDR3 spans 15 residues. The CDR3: CASSLGTGVNSPLHF. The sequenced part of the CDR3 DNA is TGTGCCAGCAGCTTAGGGACAGGGGTTAATTCACCC.

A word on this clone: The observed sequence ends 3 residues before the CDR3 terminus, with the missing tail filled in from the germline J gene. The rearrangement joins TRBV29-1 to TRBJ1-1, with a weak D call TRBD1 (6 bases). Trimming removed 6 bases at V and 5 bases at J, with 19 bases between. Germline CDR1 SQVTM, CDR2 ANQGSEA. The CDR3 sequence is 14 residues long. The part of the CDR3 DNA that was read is TGCAGCGTCTGGTCGACAGGCCGCCTGACTGAA. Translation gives CSVWSTGRLTE. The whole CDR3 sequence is CSVWSTGRLTEAFF. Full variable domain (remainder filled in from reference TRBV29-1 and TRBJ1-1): SAVISQKPSRDICQRGTSLTIQCQVDSQVTMMFWYRQQPGQSLTLIATANQGSEATYESGFVIDKFPISRPNLTFSTLTVSNMSPEDSSIYLCSVWSTGRLTEAFFGQGTRLTVV.

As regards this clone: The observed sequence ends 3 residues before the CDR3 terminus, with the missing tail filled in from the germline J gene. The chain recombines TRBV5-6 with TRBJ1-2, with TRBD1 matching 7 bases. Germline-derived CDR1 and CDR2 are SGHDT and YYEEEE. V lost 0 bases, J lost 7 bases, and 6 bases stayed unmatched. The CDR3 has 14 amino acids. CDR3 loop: CASSLGQGLGGYTF. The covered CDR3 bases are TGTGCCAGCAGCTTGGGACAGGGTCTCGGTGGC.

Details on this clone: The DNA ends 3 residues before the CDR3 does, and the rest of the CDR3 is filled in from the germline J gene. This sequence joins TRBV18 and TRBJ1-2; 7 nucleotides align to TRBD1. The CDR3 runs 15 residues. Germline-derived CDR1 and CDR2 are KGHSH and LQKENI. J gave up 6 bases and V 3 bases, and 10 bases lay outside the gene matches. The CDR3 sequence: CASSPERNRGDGYTF. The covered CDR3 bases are TGTGCCAGCTCACCCGAGAGGAACAGGGGAGATGGC.

CDR3 region: CASTFVRVETQYF. Partial CDR3 DNA: TGTGCCAGCACCTTTGTCCGGGTAGAGACC. V usage is TRBV5-8 and J usage is TRBJ2-5; no firm D call. From the germline J gene comes the end of the CDR3, since the read stops 3 residues before it. The CDR3 has 13 residues. Germline CDR1 SGHTS, CDR2 YDEGEE. The V end was cut by 6 bases, the J end by 4 bases, with 13 bases between.